This T cell receptor (beta chain) was found in a study of blood T cells in healthy people across ages. Findings of the study overall: Versus aged donors, long-lived donors had higher diversity and more naive CD4+ cells.

V dropped 5 bases and J dropped 4 bases, with 12 bases sitting between them. CDR1 is ENHRY and CDR2 is SYGVKD in the germline V gene. This CDR3 comprises 14 residues. With regard to this clonotype: What it binds is not known.

PCR was performed a second time for roughly 7 to 11 cycles using a sample-barcoded 5' primer and a J-beta primer mix. In TCRdb, the 5' RACE reads were re-called with MiXCR into one record per CDR3 protein. The table lists 600,000 to 650,000 distinct CDR3 sequences, around three fifths of them singletons. The clonotype was recovered from a man aged 55 to 70 in good health. The specimen sequenced was blood. This chain links TRBV10-3 with TRBJ2-1; D may correspond to TRBD1 or TRBD2 (6 bases each). CDR3 region: CAISKGGVYNEQFF. CDR3 DNA: TGTGCCATCAGTAAGGGGGGCGTATACAATGAGCAGTTCTTC.